The next 6 T cell receptor beta chains were all read from a single sample in a study of blood T cells in healthy people across ages. The authors ran a second PCR of about 7 to 11 cycles using a sample-barcoded 5' primer and a J-beta primer mix. Via MiXCR, TCRdb re-called the 5' RACE reads, giving one row per CDR3 protein. The sample contains fewer than 950,000 distinct CDR3 sequences, approximately 35% of which appear only once. Sequencing was carried out using blood. These receptors all stem from a man aged 18 to 30 in good health.

Here the CDR3 DNA reads TGCGCCAGCAAGGATCGAGTTCTTTCGGTACTGGATGAGCAGTTCTTC. Translated: CASKDRVLSVLDEQFF. The rearrangement links TRBV5-1 to TRBJ2-1; D uncertain. CDR1 and CDR2 (germline): SGHRS, YFSETQ. Trimming removed 6 bases at V and 8 bases at J, with 24 bases between. CDR3 length equals 16 residues.

This clonotype showed up just once. This may come from a read error, since a much larger clone is one base off. The chain is built from TRBV12-3 or TRBV12-4 and TRBJ2-1, with TRBD2 as a possible D gene (7 bases). V was trimmed by 2 bases and J by 4 bases, leaving 12 bases between them. The CDR3 loop spans 15 amino acids. The CDR3 DNA is TGTGCCAGCAGTTTAATCGGGGGGCTGTACAATGAGCAGTTCTTC. This translates into CASSLIGGLYNEQFF.

Note on this clonotype: A much larger clone sits a single nucleotide away, making a read error possible. The chain carries TRBV7-9 and TRBJ2-4; D possibly corresponds to TRBD2 (5 bases). The assigned J gene may be wrong: the sequence end matches TRBJ2-7 better. Germline assignment: CDR1 SEHNR and CDR2 FQNEAQ (reference sequence). This CDR3 has 13 residues. CDR3: CASSCSRDYEQYF. In DNA form, the CDR3 reads TGTGCCAGCAGCTGCAGCCGGGACTACGAGCAGTACTTC.

The genes are TRBV4-3 and TRBJ1-4; 9 bases are shared with TRBD1. The germline V gene has CDR1 LGHNA and CDR2 YSLEER. V shed 4 bases and J 5 bases; nucleotides not matched to a gene: 14. The CDR3 has 18 residues. The CDR3 DNA reads as TGCGCCAGCAGCCCCCAACCACAGGGGGCGGAAGAAAATGAAAAACTGTTTTTT. Translation gives CASSPQPQGAEENEKLFF.

This clonotype has at least ten counts. The chain recombines TRBV12-3 or TRBV12-4 with TRBJ2-5; TRBD1 aligns across 8 bases. V dropped 7 bases and J dropped 4; count of bases not matched to a gene: 14. This CDR3 region has 16 residues. The CDR3 region is CASTRSSGGRGETQYF. In DNA form, the CDR3 reads TGTGCCAGCACCCGGTCGTCAGGGGGCAGGGGAGAGACCCAGTACTTC.

This clonotype has a handful of counts. V usage is TRBV2 and J usage is TRBJ2-7, with 7 positions matching TRBD1. Germline loops: CDR1 SNHLY, CDR2 FYNNEI. This CDR3 is built from 15 residues. Trimming removed 0 bases from V and 2 bases from J; junction bases left unmatched: 4. The CDR3 DNA is TGTGCCAGCAGTGAAGCCAGGGGGTTCACCTACGAGCAGTACTTC. Its translation: CASSEARGFTYEQYF.